This TCR beta chain was captured by sequencing in a study of T-cell memory formation after mild COVID-19. Study details: Largely, TCR clusters stayed within a single donor.

General study findings and limits: Mainly in CM and EM were contracting CD4+ clones; CD8+ were in EMRA. Clones contracting across day 15 to 85 had a balanced CD4/CD8 profile; later expanding clones leaned CD4+.

The TCR alpha and TCR beta cDNA libraries, bearing sample barcodes and UMIs, were generated by 5'RACE using constant-segment primers. TCRdb used MiXCR to reprocess the 5' RACE reads, holding one entry per CDR3 protein. The sample consists of under 350,000 distinct CDR3 sequences, around 15% of them appearing once. The CDR3 is made up of 13 amino acids. From germline, CDR1 is DFQATT and CDR2 SNEGSKA (reference sequence). Comments on this clonotype: Its antigen is still unknown.

The sequenced material came from PBMCs or a T cell subset sorted from them (not recorded which). The rearrangement uses TRBV20-1 and TRBJ2-5; D is unresolved. The receptor was isolated from a man between 18 and 35 years old who had mild COVID-19 (a few samples of this study predate the infection). Cell type and time point are not known. CDR3 nucleotide sequence: TGCACCCCCTTCGGACGGCTCCAAGAGACCCAGTACTTC. This gives the protein CTPFGRLQETQYF.